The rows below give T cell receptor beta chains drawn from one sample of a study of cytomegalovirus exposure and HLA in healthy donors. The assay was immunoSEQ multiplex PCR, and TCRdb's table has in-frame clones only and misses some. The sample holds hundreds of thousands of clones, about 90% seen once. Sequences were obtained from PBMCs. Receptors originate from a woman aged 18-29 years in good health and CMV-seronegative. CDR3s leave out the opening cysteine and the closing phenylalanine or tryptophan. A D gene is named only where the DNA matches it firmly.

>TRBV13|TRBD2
ASSLGGGGDVEQF
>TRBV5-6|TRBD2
ASSLDAGAGTQY
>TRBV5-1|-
ASSSADTDTQY
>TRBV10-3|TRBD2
AISELSLLAGTNTGELF
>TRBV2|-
ASRVLYNSPLH
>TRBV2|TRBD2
ASGGLAGTYEQY
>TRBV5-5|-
AIGGRYQPQH
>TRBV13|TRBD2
ASSPWGREENTGELF
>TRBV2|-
ASSVRPNTEAF
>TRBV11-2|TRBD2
ASSFSGGGYNEQF
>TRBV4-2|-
ASSHSDGYT
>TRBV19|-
ASSAGNSNQPQH
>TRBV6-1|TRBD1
ASSEKPTGVPYYGYT
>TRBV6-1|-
ASRSTVSYNSPLH
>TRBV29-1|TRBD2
SVDPGLAGLGQETQY
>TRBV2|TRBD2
ASRAWGAGTSTDTQY
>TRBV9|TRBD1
ASSGQGNNEQF
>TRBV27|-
ASSKLTGRFTDTQY
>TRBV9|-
ASSVATHGYT
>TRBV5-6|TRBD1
ASSPGQVWSGELF
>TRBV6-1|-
ASSEALKPGLNTGELF
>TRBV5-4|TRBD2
ASSPSGGTDTQY
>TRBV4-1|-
ASSRAWTVNTEAF
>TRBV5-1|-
ASSLERGLSSEAF
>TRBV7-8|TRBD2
ASSTRLAGLSGANVLT
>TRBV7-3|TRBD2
ASSLAGGPYNEQF
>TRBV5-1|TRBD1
ASSGAPDRGWSDTQY
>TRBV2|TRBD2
ASVGGAGGSRYEQY
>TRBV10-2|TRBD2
ASRTSGGGPLGGTQY
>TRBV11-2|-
ASSPEFGGGPSQPQH
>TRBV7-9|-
ASSPSSDRPSSYEQY
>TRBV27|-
ASSLSAEILPNTEAF
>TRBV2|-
ASSEYQGRTDTQY
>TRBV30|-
AWTPGYEQY
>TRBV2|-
ASSDFGKRNQPQH
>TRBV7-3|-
ASITPYGGFPETQY
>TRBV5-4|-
ASTRDGYGYT
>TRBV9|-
ASSVGGDTGELF
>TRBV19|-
ASSRGGYSNQPQH
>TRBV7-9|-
ASSPTGRATANEKLF
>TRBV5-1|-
ASRDRDNEKLF
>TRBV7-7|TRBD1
ASSLSRPGTGTGELF
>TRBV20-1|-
SGTLNTEAF
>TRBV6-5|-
ASRGTQGNQPQH
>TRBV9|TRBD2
ASSGSGGGGETQY
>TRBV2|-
ASRREDTIY
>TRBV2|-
ASAPHGGLTDTQY
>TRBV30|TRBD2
AWSPRSGGANEQF
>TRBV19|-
ASLSRGINEKLF
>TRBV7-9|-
SSSLSVGYYGYT
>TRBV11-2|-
ASSLDPLYNSPLH
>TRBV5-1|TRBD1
ASSPAGTGTSYEQY
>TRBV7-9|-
SSSPLDSINSPLH
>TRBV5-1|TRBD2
ASSLLAGGHTDTQY